In this sample, the clone carrying this TCR beta chain turned up once. Assay: immunoSEQ multiplex PCR; the TCRdb copy retains only in-frame clones and omits some. In the table there are tens of thousands of clones, more than 85% of which are singletons. The sample comes from a study of T cell changes during pregnancy in multiple sclerosis. Losses at the gene ends were 0 bases for V and 7 bases for J; bases not matched to a gene: 10. The CDR3 loop spans 16 amino acids. Per germline, CDR1 MGHRA and CDR2 YSYEKL. This chain links TRBV4-1 with TRBJ1-2; 8 bases match TRBD1. Sample: peripheral blood, taken before pregnancy. This sequence was found in a female donor with multiple sclerosis, enrolled in a pregnancy study. The CDR3: CASSQEPTTGGSGYTF. CDR3 sequence (DNA): TGCGCCAGCAGCCAAGAACCTACAACAGGGGGAAGTGGCTACACCTTC.